Listed here is a single T cell receptor beta chain. Germline V gene lookup returns CDR1 SGHRS and CDR2 YFSETQ. This CDR3 is 14 amino acids long. V was trimmed by 4 bases and J by 7 bases, leaving 16 bases between them. Per the authors' pipeline: Nucleated cell counts were estimated from reference gene primer amplification. Measured with immunoSEQ multiplex PCR; TCRdb has only the in-frame clones, and not every one. V and J calls and clone size are those listed in that table; D and trimming were worked out from the DNA. The sample lists 200,000 to 250,000 clones; around four fifths were seen once. The sample originates from a study of blood T cell repertoires in COVID-19. Across the study: COVID-19 samples from acute and convalescent phases originated in the United States, Italy and Spain. In each case, the material was cDNA or gDNA derived from T cells, B-cell-depleted T cells, or PBMCs.

The chain links TRBV5-1 to TRBJ2-3, with D possibly TRBD1 on 5 matching bases. This clonotype was obtained from a woman older than 75 with active or convalescent COVID-19. The sample was peripheral blood. The chain's CDR3 is CASSPQAGLNTQYF. The CDR3 region has the DNA TGCGCCAGCAGCCCGCAGGCAGGGCTAAATACGCAGTATTTT.